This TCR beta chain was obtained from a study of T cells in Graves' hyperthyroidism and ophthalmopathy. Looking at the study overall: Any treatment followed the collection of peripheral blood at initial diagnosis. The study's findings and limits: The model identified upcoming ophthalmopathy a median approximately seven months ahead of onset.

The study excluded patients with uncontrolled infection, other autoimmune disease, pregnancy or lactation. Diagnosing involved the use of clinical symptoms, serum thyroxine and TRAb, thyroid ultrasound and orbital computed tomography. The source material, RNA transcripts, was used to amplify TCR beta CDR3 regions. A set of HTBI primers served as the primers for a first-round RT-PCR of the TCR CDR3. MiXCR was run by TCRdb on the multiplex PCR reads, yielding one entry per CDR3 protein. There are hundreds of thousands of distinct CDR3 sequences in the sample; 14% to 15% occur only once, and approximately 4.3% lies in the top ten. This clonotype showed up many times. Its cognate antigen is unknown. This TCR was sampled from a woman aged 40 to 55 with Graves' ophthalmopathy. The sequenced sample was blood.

The CDR3 here is CSARPSGPSTQYF. CDR3 nucleotides: TGCAGTGCTCGGCCTAGCGGGCCCTCGACCCAGTACTTC. The chain carries TRBV20-1 and TRBJ2-5; 8 nucleotides align to TRBD2. The CDR3 sequence is 13 residues long. V lost 5 bases and J lost 7; bases outside the gene matches: 9. Germline V lookup: CDR1 DFQATT, CDR2 SNEGSKA (reference sequence).